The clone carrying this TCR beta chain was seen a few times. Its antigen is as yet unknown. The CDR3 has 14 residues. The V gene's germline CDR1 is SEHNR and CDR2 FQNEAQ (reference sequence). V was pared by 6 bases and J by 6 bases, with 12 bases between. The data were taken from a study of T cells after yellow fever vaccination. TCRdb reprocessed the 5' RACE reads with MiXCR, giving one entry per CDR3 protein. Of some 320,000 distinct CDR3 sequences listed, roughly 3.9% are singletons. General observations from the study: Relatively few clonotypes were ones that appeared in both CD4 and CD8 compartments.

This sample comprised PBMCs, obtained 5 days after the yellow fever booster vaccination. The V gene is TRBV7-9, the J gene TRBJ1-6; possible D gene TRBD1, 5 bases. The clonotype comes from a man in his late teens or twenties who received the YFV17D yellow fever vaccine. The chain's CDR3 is CASRSGTVNSPLHF. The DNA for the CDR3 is TGTGCCAGCAGGTCCGGGACGGTTAATTCACCCCTCCACTTT.